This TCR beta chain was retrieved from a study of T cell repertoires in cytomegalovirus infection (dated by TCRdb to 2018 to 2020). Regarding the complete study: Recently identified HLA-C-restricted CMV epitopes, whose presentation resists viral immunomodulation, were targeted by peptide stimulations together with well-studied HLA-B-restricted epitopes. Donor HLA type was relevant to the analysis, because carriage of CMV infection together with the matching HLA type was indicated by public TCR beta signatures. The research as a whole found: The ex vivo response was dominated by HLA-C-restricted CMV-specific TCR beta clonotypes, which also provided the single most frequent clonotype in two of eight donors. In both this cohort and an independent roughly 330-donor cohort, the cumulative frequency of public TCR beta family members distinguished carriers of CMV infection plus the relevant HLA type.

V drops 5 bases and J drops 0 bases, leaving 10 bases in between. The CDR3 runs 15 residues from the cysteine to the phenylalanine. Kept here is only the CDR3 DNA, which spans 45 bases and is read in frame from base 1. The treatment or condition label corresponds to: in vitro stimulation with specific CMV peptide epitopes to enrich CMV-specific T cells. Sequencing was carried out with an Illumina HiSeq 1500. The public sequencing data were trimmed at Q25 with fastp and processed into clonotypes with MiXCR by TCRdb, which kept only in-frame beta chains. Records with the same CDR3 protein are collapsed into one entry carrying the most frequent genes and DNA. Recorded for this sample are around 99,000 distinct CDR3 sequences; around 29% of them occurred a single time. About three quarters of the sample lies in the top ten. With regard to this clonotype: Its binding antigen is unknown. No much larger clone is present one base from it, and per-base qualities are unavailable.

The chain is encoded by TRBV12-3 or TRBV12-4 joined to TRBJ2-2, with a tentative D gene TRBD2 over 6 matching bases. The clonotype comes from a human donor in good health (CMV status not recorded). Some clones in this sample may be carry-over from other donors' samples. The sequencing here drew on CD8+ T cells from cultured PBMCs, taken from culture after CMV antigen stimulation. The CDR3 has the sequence CASSPGSANTGELFF. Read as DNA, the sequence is TGTGCCAGCAGTCCCGGGAGCGCGAACACCGGGGAGCTGTTTTTT.